A selection of T cell receptor beta chains follows, all from one sample in a study of T cell responses to AZD1222 COVID-19 vaccine. Repertoires were generated with immunoSEQ multiplex PCR, while TCRdb's copy carries only in-frame clones and drops some. The table lists roughly 130,000 clones, about 90% of them singletons. The sequencing used peripheral blood, collected on day 0 of MenACWY control vaccination. These receptors were taken from an adult in good health. The CDR3 runs from the conserved cysteine through the conserved F or W. A D gene is named only where the DNA matches it firmly. Clone sizes are given selectively: once, few, many, or a class where the clone is expanded.

v_call,d_call,clone_size,j_call,cdr3_aa,cdr3_nt
TRBV24-1,-,-,TRBJ2-3,CATSDWARQDSTDTQYF,TGTGCCACCAGTGATTGGGCGCGACAAGATAGCACAGATACGCAGTATTTT
TRBV3-1/TRBV3-2,TRBD2,-,TRBJ2-7,CASSPFAGELDEQYF,TGTGCCAGCAGCCCCTTTGCGGGAGAGTTGGACGAGCAGTACTTC
TRBV21-1,-,-,TRBJ2-1,CASSKATNPRGAGVFYNEQFF,TGTGCCAGCAGCAAAGCCACCAATCCCCGGGGAGCGGGAGTCTTCTACAATGAGCAGTTCTTC
TRBV7-2,-,-,TRBJ2-4,CASSLGGIQYF,TGTGCCAGCAGCTTAGGGGGCATTCAGTACTTC
TRBV11-2,-,-,TRBJ2-3,CASGSGTIGDTQYF,TGTGCCAGCGGTTCCGGGACCATCGGAGATACGCAGTATTTT
TRBV2,TRBD1,-,TRBJ1-5,CASRRQGFDSNQPQHF,TGTGCCAGCAGACGACAGGGCTTCGATAGCAATCAGCCCCAGCATTTT
TRBV19,TRBD1,-,TRBJ2-7,CASSPPGQGSEQYF,TGTGCCAGTAGCCCCCCCGGACAGGGGTCCGAGCAGTACTTC
TRBV19,-,-,TRBJ2-7,CASSIKPSSYEQYF,TGTGCCAGTAGTATAAAACCCAGCTCCTACGAGCAGTACTTC
TRBV4-2,-,-,TRBJ2-3,CASSQDWKARDTQYF,TGTGCCAGCAGCCAAGATTGGAAGGCCAGAGATACGCAGTATTTT
TRBV5-1,-,-,TRBJ1-1,CASSLQSVVNTEAFF,TGCGCCAGCAGCTTACAGTCCGTGGTGAACACTGAAGCTTTCTTT
TRBV19,-,-,TRBJ1-5,CASSSRGHNQPQHF,TGTGCCAGTAGTTCCCGGGGGCACAATCAGCCCCAGCATTTT
TRBV23-1,-,-,TRBJ2-3,CASRQDREGDTQYF,TGCGCCAGCAGACAGGACAGGGAGGGAGATACGCAGTATTTT
TRBV5-5,-,-,TRBJ2-7,CASSLAYEQYF,TGTGCCAGCAGCTTGGCTTACGAGCAGTACTTC
TRBV25-1,-,-,TRBJ1-4,CASSDSTHEKLFF,TGTGCCAGCAGTGACTCCACCCATGAAAAACTGTTTTTT
TRBV2,-,-,TRBJ1-5,CASSEEGGNQPQHF,TGTGCCAGCAGTGAGGAGGGAGGGAATCAGCCCCAGCATTTT
TRBV19,-,-,TRBJ2-7,CASSVSGTATYEQYF,TGTGCCAGTAGTGTATCTGGAACAGCTACCTACGAGCAGTACTTC
TRBV19,-,-,TRBJ1-4,CASSREYVLFF,TGTGCCAGTAGTAGGGAGTACGTACTGTTTTTT
TRBV28,-,-,TRBJ1-6,CASIVQGGSPLHF,TGTGCCAGCATCGTTCAGGGAGGTTCACCCCTCCACTTT
TRBV30,-,-,TRBJ1-1,CAWSGRGRDTEAFF,TGTGCCTGGAGTGGAAGGGGGAGGGACACTGAAGCTTTCTTT
TRBV6-5,-,-,TRBJ1-6,CASSYSTRLYSPLHF,TGTGCCAGCAGTTACTCCACCCGTCTTTATTCACCCCTCCACTTT
TRBV3-1/TRBV3-2,-,-,TRBJ2-6,CASSPGLSGGANVLTF,TGTGCCAGCAGCCCAGGGCTTTCAGGAGGGGCCAACGTCCTGACTTTC
TRBV27,TRBD1,-,TRBJ2-7,CASSFTTGNEQYF,TGTGCCAGCAGTTTCACGACAGGGAACGAGCAGTACTTC
TRBV4-2,-,-,TRBJ2-2,CASSLPGRVGTGELFF,TGTGCCAGCAGCCTCCCGGGTAGGGTGGGCACCGGGGAGCTGTTTTTT
TRBV19,-,once,TRBJ2-7,CASSPGRLYEQYF,TGTGCCAGTAGTCCTGGACGGCTTTACGAGCAGTACTTC